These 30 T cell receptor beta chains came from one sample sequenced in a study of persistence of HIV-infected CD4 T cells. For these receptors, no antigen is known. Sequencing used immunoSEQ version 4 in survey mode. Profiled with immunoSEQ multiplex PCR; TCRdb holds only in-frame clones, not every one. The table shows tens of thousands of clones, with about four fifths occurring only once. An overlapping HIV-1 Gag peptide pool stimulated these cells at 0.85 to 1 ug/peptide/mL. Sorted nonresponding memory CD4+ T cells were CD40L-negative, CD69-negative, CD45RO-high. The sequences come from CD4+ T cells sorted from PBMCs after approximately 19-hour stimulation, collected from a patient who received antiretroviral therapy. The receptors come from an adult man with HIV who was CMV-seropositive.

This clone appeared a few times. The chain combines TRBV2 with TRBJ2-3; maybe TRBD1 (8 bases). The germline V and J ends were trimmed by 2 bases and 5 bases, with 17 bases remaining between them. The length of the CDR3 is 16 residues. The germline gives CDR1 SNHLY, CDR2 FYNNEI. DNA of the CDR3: TGTGCCAGCAGTGAATTCGGACAGGGCGGGAGAGATACGCAGTATTTT. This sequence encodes CASSEFGQGGRDTQYF. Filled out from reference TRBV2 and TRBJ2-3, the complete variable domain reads EPEVTQTPSHQVTQMGQEVILRCVPISNHLYFYWYRQILGQKVEFLVSFYNNEISEKSEIFDDQFSVERPDGSNFTLKIRSTKLEDSAMYFCASSEFGQGGRDTQYFGPGTRLTVL.

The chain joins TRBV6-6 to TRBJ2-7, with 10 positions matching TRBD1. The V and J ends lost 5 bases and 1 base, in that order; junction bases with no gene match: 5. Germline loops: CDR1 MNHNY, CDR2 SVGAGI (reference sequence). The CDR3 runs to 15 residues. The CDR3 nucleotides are TGTGCCAGCAGTCCGCCGGGACAGGGGTCCTACGAGCAGTACTTC. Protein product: CASSPPGQGSYEQYF.

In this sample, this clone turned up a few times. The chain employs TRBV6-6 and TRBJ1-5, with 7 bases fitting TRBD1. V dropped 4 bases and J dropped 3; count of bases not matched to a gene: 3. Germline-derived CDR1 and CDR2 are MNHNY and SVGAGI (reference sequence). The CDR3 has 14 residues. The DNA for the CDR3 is TGTGCCAGCAGTTTAGACAGGGCCAATCAGCCCCAGCATTTT. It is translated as CASSLDRANQPQHF.

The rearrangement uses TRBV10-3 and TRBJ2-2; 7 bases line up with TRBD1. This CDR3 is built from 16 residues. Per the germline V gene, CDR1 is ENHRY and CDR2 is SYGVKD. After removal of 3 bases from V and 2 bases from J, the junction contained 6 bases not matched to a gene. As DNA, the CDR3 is TGTGCCATCAGTGACCCCGGGACAGCTAACACCGGGGAGCTGTTTTTT. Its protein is CAISDPGTANTGELFF.

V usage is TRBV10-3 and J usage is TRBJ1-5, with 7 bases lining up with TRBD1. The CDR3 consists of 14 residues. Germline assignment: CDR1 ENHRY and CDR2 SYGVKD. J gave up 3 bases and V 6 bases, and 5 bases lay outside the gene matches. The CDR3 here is CAISATGFNQPQHF. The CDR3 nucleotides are TGTGCCATCAGCGCGACAGGGTTCAATCAGCCCCAGCATTTT.

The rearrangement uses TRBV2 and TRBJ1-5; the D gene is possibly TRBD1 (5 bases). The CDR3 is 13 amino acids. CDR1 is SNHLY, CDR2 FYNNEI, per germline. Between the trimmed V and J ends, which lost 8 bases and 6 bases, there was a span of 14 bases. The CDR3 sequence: CASARDLGQPQHF. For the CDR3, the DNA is TGTGCCAGCGCCAGGGACTTAGGTCAGCCCCAGCATTTT.

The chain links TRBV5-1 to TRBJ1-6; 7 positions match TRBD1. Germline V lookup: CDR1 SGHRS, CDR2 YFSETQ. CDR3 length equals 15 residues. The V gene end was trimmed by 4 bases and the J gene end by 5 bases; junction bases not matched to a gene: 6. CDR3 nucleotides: TGCGCCAGCAGCCTCCGACAGGGCGATAATTCACCCCTCCACTTT. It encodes CASSLRQGDNSPLHF.

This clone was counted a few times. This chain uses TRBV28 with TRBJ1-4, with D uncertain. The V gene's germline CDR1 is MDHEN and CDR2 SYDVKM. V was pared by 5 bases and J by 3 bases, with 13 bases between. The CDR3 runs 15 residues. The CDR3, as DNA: TGTGCCAGCAGTCCCTCCCCACCAGCTAATGAAAAACTGTTTTTT. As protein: CASSPSPPANEKLFF. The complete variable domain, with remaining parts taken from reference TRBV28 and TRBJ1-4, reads DVKVTQSSRYLVKRTGEKVFLECVQDMDHENMFWYRQDPGLGLRLIYFSYDVKMKEKGDIPEGYSVSREKKERFSLILESASTNQTSMYLCASSPSPPANEKLFFGSGTQLSVL.

The CDR3 DNA follows: TGTGCCAGCAGCCACTCGGGGCTCAACTCACCCCTCCACTTT. Translated: CASSHSGLNSPLHF. The V call is TRBV4-2, the J call TRBJ1-6; TRBD1 is a possible D gene (5 bases). The CDR3 has 14 residues. Germline V lookup: CDR1 LGHNA, CDR2 YNFKEQ. V lost 3 bases and J lost 10, with 13 bases in between.

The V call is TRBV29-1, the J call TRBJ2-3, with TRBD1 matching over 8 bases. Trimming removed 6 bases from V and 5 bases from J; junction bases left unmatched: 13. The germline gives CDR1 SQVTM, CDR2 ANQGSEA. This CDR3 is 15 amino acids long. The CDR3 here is CSVLTRTGKVDTQYF. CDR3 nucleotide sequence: TGCAGCGTGCTTACTCGGACAGGGAAAGTAGATACGCAGTATTTT.

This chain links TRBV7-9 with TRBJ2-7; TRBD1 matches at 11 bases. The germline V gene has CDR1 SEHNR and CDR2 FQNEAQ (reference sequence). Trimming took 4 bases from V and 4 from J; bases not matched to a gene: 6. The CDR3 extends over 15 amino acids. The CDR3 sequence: CASSYTDRGQYEQYF. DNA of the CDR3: TGTGCCAGCAGCTATACGGACAGGGGGCAGTACGAGCAGTACTTC.

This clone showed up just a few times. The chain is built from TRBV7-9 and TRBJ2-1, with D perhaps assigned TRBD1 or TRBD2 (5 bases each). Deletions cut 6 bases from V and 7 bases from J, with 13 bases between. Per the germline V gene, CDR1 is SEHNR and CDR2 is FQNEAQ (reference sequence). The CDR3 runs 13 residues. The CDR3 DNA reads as TGTGCCAGCAGTGTGGCAGGGACGAATGAGCAGTTCTTC. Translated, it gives CASSVAGTNEQFF.

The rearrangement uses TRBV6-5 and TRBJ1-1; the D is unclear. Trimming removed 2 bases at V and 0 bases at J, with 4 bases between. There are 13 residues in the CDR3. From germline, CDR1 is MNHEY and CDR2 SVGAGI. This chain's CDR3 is CASSYEVNTEAFF. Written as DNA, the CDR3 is TGTGCCAGCAGTTACGAGGTGAACACTGAAGCTTTCTTT.

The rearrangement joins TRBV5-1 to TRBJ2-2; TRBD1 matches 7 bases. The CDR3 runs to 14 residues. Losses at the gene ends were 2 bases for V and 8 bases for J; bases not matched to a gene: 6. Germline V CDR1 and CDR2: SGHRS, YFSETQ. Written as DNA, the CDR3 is TGCGCCAGCAGCTTCTCGCCGGGACAGGGGGAGCTGTTTTTT. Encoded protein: CASSFSPGQGELFF. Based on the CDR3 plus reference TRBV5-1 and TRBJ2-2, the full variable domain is KAGVTQTPRYLIKTRGQQVTLSCSPISGHRSVSWYQQTPGQGLQFLFEYFSETQRNKGNFPGRFSGRQFSNSRSEMNVSTLELGDSALYLCASSFSPGQGELFFGEGSRLTVL.

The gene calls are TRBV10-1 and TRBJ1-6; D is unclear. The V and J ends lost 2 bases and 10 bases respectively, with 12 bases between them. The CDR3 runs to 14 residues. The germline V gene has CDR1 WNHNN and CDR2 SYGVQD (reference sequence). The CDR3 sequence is CASSELRIGSPLHF. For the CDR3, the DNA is TGCGCCAGCAGTGAGCTCAGGATTGGCTCACCCCTCCACTTT.

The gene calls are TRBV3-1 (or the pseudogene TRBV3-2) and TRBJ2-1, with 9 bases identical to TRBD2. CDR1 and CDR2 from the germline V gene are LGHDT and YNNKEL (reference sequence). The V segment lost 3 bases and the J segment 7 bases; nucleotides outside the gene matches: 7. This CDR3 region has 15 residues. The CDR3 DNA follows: TGTGCCAGCAGCCACCGCGGGGGGGCCCAGAATGAGCAGTTCTTC. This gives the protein CASSHRGGAQNEQFF.

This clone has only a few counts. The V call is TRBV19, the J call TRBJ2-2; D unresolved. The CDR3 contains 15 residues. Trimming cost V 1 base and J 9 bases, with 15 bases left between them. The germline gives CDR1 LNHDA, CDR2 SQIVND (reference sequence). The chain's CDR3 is CASSIGLPGPRELFF. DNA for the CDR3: TGTGCCAGTAGTATAGGACTCCCAGGCCCGCGGGAGCTGTTTTTT.

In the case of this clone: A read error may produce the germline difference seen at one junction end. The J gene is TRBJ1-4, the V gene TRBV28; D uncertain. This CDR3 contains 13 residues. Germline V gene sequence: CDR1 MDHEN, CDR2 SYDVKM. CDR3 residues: CASSRARREKLFF. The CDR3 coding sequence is TGTGCCAGCAGCCGGGCGAGGAGGGAAAAGCTGTTTTTT.

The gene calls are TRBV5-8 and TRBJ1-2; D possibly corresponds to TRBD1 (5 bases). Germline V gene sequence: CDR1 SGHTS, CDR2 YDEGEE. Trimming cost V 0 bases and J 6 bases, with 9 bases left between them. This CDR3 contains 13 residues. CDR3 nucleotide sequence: TGTGCCAGCAGCTTGGTGGGGGGGAATGGCTACACCTTC. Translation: CASSLVGGNGYTF.

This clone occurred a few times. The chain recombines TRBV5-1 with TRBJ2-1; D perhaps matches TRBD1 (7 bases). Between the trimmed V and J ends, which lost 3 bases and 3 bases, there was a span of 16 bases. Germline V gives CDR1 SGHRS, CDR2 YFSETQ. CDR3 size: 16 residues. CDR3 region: CASSSGDSRIYNEQFF. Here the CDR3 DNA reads TGCGCCAGCAGCTCGGGGGACAGCCGAATCTACAATGAGCAGTTCTTC.

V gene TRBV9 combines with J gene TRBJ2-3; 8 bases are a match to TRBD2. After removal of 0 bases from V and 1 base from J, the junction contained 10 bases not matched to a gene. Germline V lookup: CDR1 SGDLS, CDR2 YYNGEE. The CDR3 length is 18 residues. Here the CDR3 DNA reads TGTGCCAGCAGCGTAGCCCCGGGGGGGTCGAGCCGCACAGATACGCAGTATTTT. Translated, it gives CASSVAPGGSSRTDTQYF.

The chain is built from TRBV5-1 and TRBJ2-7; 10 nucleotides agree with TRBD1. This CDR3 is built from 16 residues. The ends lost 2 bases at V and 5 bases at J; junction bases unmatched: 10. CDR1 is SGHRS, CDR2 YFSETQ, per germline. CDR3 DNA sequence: TGCGCCAGCAGCTTCCCTCAGGGGACAGGGGCTAACGAGCAGTACTTC. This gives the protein CASSFPQGTGANEQYF. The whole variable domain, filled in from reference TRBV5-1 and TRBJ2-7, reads KAGVTQTPRYLIKTRGQQVTLSCSPISGHRSVSWYQQTPGQGLQFLFEYFSETQRNKGNFPGRFSGRQFSNSRSEMNVSTLELGDSALYLCASSFPQGTGANEQYFGPGTRLTVT.

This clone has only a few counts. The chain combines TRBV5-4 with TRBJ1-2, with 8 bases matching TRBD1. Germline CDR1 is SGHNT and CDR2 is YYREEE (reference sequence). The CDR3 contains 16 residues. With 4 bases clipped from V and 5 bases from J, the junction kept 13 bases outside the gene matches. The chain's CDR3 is CASSPTGDGVTYGYTF. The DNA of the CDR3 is TGTGCCAGCAGCCCGACAGGGGACGGGGTTACTTATGGCTACACCTTC.

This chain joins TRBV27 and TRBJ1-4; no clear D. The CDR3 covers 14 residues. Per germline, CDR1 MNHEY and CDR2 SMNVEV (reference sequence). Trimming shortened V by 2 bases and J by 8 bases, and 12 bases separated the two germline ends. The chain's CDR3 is CASSLTFFGEKLFF. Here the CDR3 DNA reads TGTGCCAGCAGTTTAACTTTTTTCGGGGAAAAACTGTTTTTT.

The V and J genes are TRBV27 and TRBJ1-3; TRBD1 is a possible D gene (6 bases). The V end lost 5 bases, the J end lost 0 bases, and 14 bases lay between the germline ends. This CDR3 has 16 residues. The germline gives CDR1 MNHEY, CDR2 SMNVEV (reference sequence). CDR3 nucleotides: TGTGCCAGCAGTCTTACAGGGTCGCTCTCTGGAAACACCATATATTTT. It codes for CASSLTGSLSGNTIYF.

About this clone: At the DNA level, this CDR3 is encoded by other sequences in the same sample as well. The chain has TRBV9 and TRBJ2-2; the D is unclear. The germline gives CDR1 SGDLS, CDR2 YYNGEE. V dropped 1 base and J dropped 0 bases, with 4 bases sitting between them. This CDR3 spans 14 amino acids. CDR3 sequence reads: CASSVTPNTGELFF. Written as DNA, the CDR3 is TGTGCCAGCAGCGTAACGCCGAACACCGGGGAGCTGTTTTTT.

The CDR3 loop is CASSPGQGPYNEQFF. Written as DNA, the CDR3 is TGTGCCAGCAGCCCGGGGCAGGGACCCTACAATGAGCAGTTCTTC. The chain has TRBV4-2 and TRBJ2-1, with D possibly being TRBD1 or TRBD2 (5 bases each). The CDR3 consists of 15 residues. Germline V gene lookup returns CDR1 LGHNA and CDR2 YNFKEQ. The germline V and J ends were trimmed by 4 bases and 2 bases, with 12 bases remaining between them.

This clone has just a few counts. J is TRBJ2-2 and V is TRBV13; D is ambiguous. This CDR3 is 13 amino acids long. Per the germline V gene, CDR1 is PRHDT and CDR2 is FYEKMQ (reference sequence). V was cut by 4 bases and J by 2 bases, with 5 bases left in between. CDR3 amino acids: CASSSGNTGELFF. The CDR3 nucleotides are TGTGCCAGCAGCTCCGGCAACACCGGGGAGCTGTTTTTT.

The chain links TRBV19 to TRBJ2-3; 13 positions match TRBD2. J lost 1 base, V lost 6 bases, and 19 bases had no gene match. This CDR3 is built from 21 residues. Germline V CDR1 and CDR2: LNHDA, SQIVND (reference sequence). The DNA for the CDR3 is TGTGCCAGTAGCAGCCGACTAGCGGGGGGAATCGGGGTCGTGGGCACAGATACGCAGTATTTT. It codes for CASSSRLAGGIGVVGTDTQYF.

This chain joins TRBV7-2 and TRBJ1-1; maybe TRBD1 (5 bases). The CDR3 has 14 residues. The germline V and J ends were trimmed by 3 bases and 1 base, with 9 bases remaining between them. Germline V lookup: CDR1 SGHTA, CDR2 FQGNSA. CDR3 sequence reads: CASSFGAGNTEAFF. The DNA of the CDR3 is TGTGCCAGCAGCTTCGGGGCAGGGAACACTGAAGCTTTCTTT.